In its sample, the clone carrying this T cell receptor (beta chain) was seen a few times. Repertoires were generated with immunoSEQ multiplex PCR, while TCRdb's copy carries only in-frame clones and drops some. Here the sample spans hundreds of thousands of clones, 87% being singletons. The data were obtained in a study of shared T cell receptors in the human thymus. Germline trimming cut 0 bases from V and 5 bases from J; bases unmatched to any gene: 12. The CDR3 contains 18 residues. The V gene's germline CDR1 is LGHNA and CDR2 YSLEER. The same data also contributed to another study, on human thymus T cells. As that report states: The thymus was resected at corrective cardiac surgery. In unrelated individuals, thymic repertoires overlapped highly, according to related research.

This clonotype originated in a boy less than two years old with a congenital heart defect. This rearrangement joins TRBV4-3 to TRBJ2-3, with 9 bases fitting TRBD2. Sequences were obtained from thymocytes. The CDR3 loop is CASSQDLFSGRWEDTQYF. The CDR3 nucleotides read TGCGCCAGCAGCCAAGACTTGTTCAGCGGGAGGTGGGAAGATACGCAGTATTTT.